Listed below are T cell receptor beta chains from one sample, sequenced in a study of blood T cell repertoires in COVID-19. Profiling relied on immunoSEQ multiplex PCR, and the TCRdb table lists in-frame clones only, not all of them. The profile covers about 300,000 clones, with 89% appearing a single time and roughly 6.7% taken by the ten largest. Input material: peripheral blood. The receptors shown here come from a young man who had recovered from COVID-19. CDR3s include the opening cysteine and the closing phenylalanine or tryptophan. A D gene is named only where the DNA matches it firmly. A clone size is listed for some rows: how often the clone was seen (once, few, many), or a class if it is expanded.

TGTGCCAGTAGTTTACAGGGGAATAATGAAAAACTGTTTTTT,CASSLQGNNEKLFF,TRBV19,TRBD1,TRBJ1-4,.
TGTGCCAGCAGCTTTACGGGTGCGCCTGAAGCTTTCTTT,CASSFTGAPEAFF,TRBV7-2,.,TRBJ1-1,few
TGTGCCAGTACCCCCGGGACAACGGGAAGTGGCTACACCTTC,CASTPGTTGSGYTF,TRBV19,.,TRBJ1-2,.
TGCAGCGTTGGTATTAGCGGGAGGGCCTATGAGCAGTTCTTC,CSVGISGRAYEQFF,TRBV29-1,TRBD2,TRBJ2-1,.
TGCGCCAGCAGCCAAGCCCCAGCACAGGAACAAGAGACCCAGTACTTC,CASSQAPAQEQETQYF,TRBV4-1,.,TRBJ2-5,.
TGTGCCAGTACCCTCTCCCCGGTTGGATTACTAAACTATGGCTACACCTTC,CASTLSPVGLLNYGYTF,TRBV19,.,TRBJ1-2,.
TGTGCCAGCAGCTTAGGGGCCGGGGGTCCCGCTAACTATGGCTACACCTTC,CASSLGAGGPANYGYTF,TRBV7-9,.,TRBJ1-2,once
TGTGCCAGCTCACCTTCGACAAACACCGGGGAGCTGTTTTTT,CASSPSTNTGELFF,TRBV18,.,TRBJ2-2,.
TGTGCCAGCTCCCTCGGGACTAGCGGTCACAATGAGCAGTTCTTC,CASSLGTSGHNEQFF,TRBV14,TRBD2,TRBJ2-1,.
TGCGCCAGCAGTTCTGGGGGGTCCTATGGCTACACCTTC,CASSSGGSYGYTF,TRBV5-1,.,TRBJ1-2,.
TGTGCCAGCAGTTTCGGACAGGGAGGTTCACCCCTCCACTTT,CASSFGQGGSPLHF,TRBV27,TRBD1,TRBJ1-6,once
TGTGCCAGCAGCCATCTACAGGTTGGGGACAATGAGCAGTTCTTC,CASSHLQVGDNEQFF,TRBV3-1/TRBV3-2,.,TRBJ2-1,.
TGTGCCAGCAGCCAAGTGGGGACAGGGAGGACCGGGGAGCTGTTTTTT,CASSQVGTGRTGELFF,TRBV4-2,TRBD1,TRBJ2-2,.
TGTGCCAGCAGCCCGCCCCCTAACAATGAGCAGTTCTTC,CASSPPPNNEQFF,TRBV7-9,.,TRBJ2-1,.
TGTGCCAGCAGCGCTCTTCAGGCTAATGAAAAACTGTTTTTT,CASSALQANEKLFF,TRBV7-9,.,TRBJ1-4,once
TGTGCCAGCAGTTACGCGGGGAGTTCACCCCTCCACTTT,CASSYAGSSPLHF,TRBV6-2/TRBV6-3,.,TRBJ1-6,once
TGCGCCAGCAGCCAGAGACTGGGCGGGACAGGGTTTTTTAGGGAGCAGTACTTC,CASSQRLGGTGFFREQYF,TRBV4-1,TRBD1,TRBJ2-7,.
TGTGCCAGCAGTATCTCCGGGTATCAGCCCCAGCATTTT,CASSISGYQPQHF,TRBV25-1,.,TRBJ1-5,.
TGTGCCAGCAGCTCTCCCGAGGTGGGAAATAGCGGGAGGGGAGACCAAAACATTCAGTACTTC,CASSSPEVGNSGRGDQNIQYF,TRBV7-4,TRBD2,TRBJ2-4,.
TGTGCCAGCAGCTCCAGACAGAACACTGAAGCTTTCTTT,CASSSRQNTEAFF,TRBV7-9,.,TRBJ1-1,.
TGTGCCAGCAGTCCGGGCAGGGGCACTTCACCCCTCCACTTT,CASSPGRGTSPLHF,TRBV11-2,.,TRBJ1-6,.
TGTGCCAGTAGTATCGGGAACACTGAAGCTTTCTTT,CASSIGNTEAFF,TRBV19,.,TRBJ1-1,.
TGTGCCAGCAGGGCCCCGGGACAGCTATACGAGCAGTACTTC,CASRAPGQLYEQYF,TRBV9,TRBD1,TRBJ2-7,.
TGCGCCAGCAGCCAAGATGCTAGCGGGAGATACGAGCAGTACTTC,CASSQDASGRYEQYF,TRBV4-1,TRBD2,TRBJ2-7,.